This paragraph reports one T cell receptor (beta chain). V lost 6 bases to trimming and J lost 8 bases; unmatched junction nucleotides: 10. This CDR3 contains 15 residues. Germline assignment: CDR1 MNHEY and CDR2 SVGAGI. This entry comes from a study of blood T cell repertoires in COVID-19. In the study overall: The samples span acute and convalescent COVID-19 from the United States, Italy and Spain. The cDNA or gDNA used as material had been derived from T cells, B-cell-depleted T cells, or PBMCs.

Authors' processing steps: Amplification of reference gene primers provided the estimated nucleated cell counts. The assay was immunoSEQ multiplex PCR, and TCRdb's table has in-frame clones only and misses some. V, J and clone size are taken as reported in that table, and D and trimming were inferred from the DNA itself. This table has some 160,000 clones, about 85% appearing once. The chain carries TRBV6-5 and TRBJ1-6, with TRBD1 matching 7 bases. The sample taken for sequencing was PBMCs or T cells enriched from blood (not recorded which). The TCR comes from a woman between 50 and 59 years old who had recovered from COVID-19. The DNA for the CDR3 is TGTGCCAGCAGGCCAACCGGGACAGCCGATTCACCCCTCCACTTT. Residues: CASRPTGTADSPLHF.